Below, one T cell receptor (beta chain) is given with its context. No antigen is known for it. Within one base of it there is no much larger clone, and no base qualities were kept. V loses 2 bases at its end and J loses 7 bases; junction bases beyond the gene matches: 1. The CDR3 starts with the cysteine, ends with the phenylalanine, and has 14 residues. Only the CDR3 portion is preserved as DNA: 42 bases, with reading frame beginning at the first base. The germline V gene supplies CDR1 SGHRS and CDR2 YFSETQ. This entry comes from a study of blood T cell repertoires in COVID-19 (dated by TCRdb to the early 2020s). Background for the entire study: Samples from collaborators originated in the United States, Italy and Spain and spanned both the acute and convalescent phases of COVID-19. The material from the prospective study consisted of cDNA or gDNA derived from T cells, B-cell-depleted T cells, or PBMCs. Deeply sampled blood TCRbeta repertoires from subjects exposed to, actively infected with, or recovered from COVID-19 were included in the dataset. The repertoires were made available in a free public database intended to serve as a resource for research on the immune response to SARS-CoV-2. The samples were drawn from two sources: the first 160 participants of the ongoing ImmuneRACE study, and 1,000 to 1,500 subjects contributed by 6 global collaborators. The sample metadata nearly always contained a de-identified subject ID, COVID-19 status, age in years and sex. Where available, HLA class I and class II types were obtained from metadata supplied by the sample provider rather than from assay-based typing. Study-wide conclusions, independent of this receptor: The amount of clinical and demographic metadata varied by source and participant and was provided uncurated.

TCRbeta CDR3 regions were amplified from genomic DNA using the immunoSEQ Assay, a bias-controlled multiplex PCR. On the authors' methods: The number of nucleated cells in each sample was estimated by amplification of reference gene primers within the assay. Sequence reads were collapsed and filtered to measure the absolute abundance of every unique TCRbeta CDR3 rearrangement. Productive Simpson clonality was computed per sample as the square root of Simpson's diversity index over productive rearrangements. TCRdb limited this immuneACCESS table to in-frame rearrangements with V and J called. A share of clones is missing; checked studies link under half to unresolved V genes, and the rest is unexplained. That table is the source of V, J and clone size, and D and trimming were worked out from the DNA. This sample has 150,000 to 200,000 clones in its table, and 84% of those were observed once. The top ten clonotypes cover around 15% of the sample.

Participants in the prospective study were enrolled through a virtual design, were aged about 18 to 100 years, and lived in 24 United States geographic areas. In the prospective study, participants were assigned to cohorts based on the clinical history participants reported in a screening survey and a study questionnaire. ImmuneRACE Cohort 3 recovered participants were defined by two consecutive negative NP/OP PCR tests, healthcare professional clearance, or symptom resolution. Each participant in the prospective study had whole blood, serum and a nasopharyngeal or oropharyngeal swab collected by mobile phlebotomists. Over a roughly two-month period, participants in the prospective study had the option of providing additional blood draws and questionnaires. Before DNA extraction, blood samples from the prospective study were shipped at room temperature or frozen.

The sequence links TRBV5-1 to TRBJ1-6; TRBD1 agrees with 9 junctional bases. This receptor was identified in a man in his forties or fifties who had recovered from COVID-19. The specimen sequenced was PBMCs or T cells enriched from blood (not recorded which). The CDR3: CASSFDRGNSPLHF. The base sequence is TGCGCCAGCAGCTTTGACAGGGGGAATTCACCCCTCCACTTT.